One and the same sample provided the 5 T cell receptor beta chains below, sequenced in a study of T cell clonality in common variable immunodeficiency. Study-level points and caveats: Reportedly, TCR beta sequences from common variable immunodeficiency showed fewer deletions and N-nucleotide insertions.

Profiled with immunoSEQ multiplex PCR; TCRdb holds only in-frame clones, not every one. The sample is made up of about 28,000 clones, none counted only once. The antigens for these receptors are not known. Sequenced sample: peripheral blood mononuclear cells. Every receptor here comes from a human donor with common variable immunodeficiency.

This clone turned up a few times. The read falls 3 residues short of the CDR3 end, and the missing part is taken from the germline J gene. The V gene is TRBV19, the J gene TRBJ2-3, with 7 bases identical to TRBD2. J gave up 1 base and V 6 bases, and 1 base lay outside the gene matches. CDR3 length: 13 amino acids. Germline lookup yields CDR1 LNHDA and CDR2 SQIVND (reference sequence). CDR3 DNA (partial): TGTGCCAGTAGGGCGGGAGGCACAGATACG. Translated, it gives CASRAGGTDT. The CDR3 as a whole reads CASRAGGTDTQYF.

This clone was seen more than once but under ten times. The CDR3 end is not reached by the read, which stops 3 residues before it; the germline J gene fills it in. This chain uses TRBV7-9 with TRBJ1-2; D call uncertain. V was cut by 1 base and J by 4 bases, with 7 bases left in between. From germline, CDR1 is SEHNR and CDR2 FQNEAQ (reference sequence). The CDR3 consists of 13 residues. The CDR3: CASSLDRPYGYTF. Incomplete CDR3 DNA: TGTGCCAGCAGCTTAGACAGACCCTATGGC. Variable domain in full (rest from reference TRBV7-9 and TRBJ1-2): DTGVSQNPRHKITKRGQNVTFRCDPISEHNRLYWYRQTLGQGPEFLTYFQNEAQLEKSRLLSDRFSAERPKGSFSTLEIQRTEQGDSAMYLCASSLDRPYGYTFGSGTRLTVV.

This clone was found many times. The CDR3 end falls 3 residues outside the read, so it is completed with the germline J gene. The chain links TRBV18 to TRBJ1-1; tentative D call: TRBD1 (6 bases). The CDR3 has 13 amino acids. Per the germline V gene, CDR1 is KGHSH and CDR2 is LQKENI. V was trimmed by 8 bases and J by 0 bases, leaving 10 bases between them. Partial CDR3 DNA: TGTGCCAGCCGAGGACAGATGAACACTGAA. Its translation: CASRGQMNTE. The full CDR3 protein reads CASRGQMNTEAFF.

With respect to this clone: Sequencing ends 3 residues short of the CDR3 end; the germline J gene provides the rest. The chain carries TRBV11-2 and TRBJ2-7; D possibly corresponds to TRBD1 (6 bases). The V gene lost 1 base and the J gene lost 3 bases, with 10 bases spanning the gap. Germline CDR1 and CDR2: SGHAT and FQNNGV. The length of the CDR3 is 14 residues. CDR3 residues: CASSLGPQGYEQYF. Partial CDR3 DNA: TGTGCCAGCAGCTTAGGCCCACAGGGCTACGAG. The variable domain in full, with the rest retrieved from reference TRBV11-2 and TRBJ2-7, is EAGVAQSPRYKIIEKRQSVAFWCNPISGHATLYWYQQILGQGPKLLIQFQNNGVVDDSQLPKDRFSAERLKGVDSTLKIQPAKLEDSAVYLCASSLGPQGYEQYFGPGTRLTVT.

At least ten counts were recorded for this clone. The CDR3 is cut off 3 residues early in the read; its end comes from the germline J gene. The J gene is TRBJ2-3, the V gene TRBV18; 10 bases agree with TRBD1. V gave up 4 bases and J gave up 0 bases; unmatched junction bases: 1. CDR1 and CDR2 (germline): KGHSH, LQKENI. The CDR3 runs 15 residues. The DNA read from the CDR3 is TGTGCCAGCTCACAGGGACAGGGGAGCACAGATACG. Translation gives CASSQGQGSTDT. The whole CDR3 sequence is CASSQGQGSTDTQYF.